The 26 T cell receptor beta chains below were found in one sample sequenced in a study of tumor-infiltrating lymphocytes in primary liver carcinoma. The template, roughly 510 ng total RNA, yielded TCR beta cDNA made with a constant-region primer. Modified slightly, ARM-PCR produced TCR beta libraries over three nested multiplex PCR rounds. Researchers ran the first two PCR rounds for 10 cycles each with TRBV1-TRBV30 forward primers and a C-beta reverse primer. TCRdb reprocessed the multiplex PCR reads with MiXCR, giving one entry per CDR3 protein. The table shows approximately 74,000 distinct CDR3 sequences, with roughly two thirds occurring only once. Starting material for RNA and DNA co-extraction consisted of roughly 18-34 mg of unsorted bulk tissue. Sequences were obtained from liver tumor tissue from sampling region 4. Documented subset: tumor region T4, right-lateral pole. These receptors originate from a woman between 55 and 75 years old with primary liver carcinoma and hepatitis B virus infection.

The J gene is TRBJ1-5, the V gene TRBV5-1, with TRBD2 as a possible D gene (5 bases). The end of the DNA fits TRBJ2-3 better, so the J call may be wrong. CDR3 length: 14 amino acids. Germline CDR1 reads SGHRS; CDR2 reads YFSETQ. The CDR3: CASSLAPGDQPQYF. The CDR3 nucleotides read TGCGCCAGCAGCTTGGCCCCCGGGGATCAGCCCCAGTATTTT.

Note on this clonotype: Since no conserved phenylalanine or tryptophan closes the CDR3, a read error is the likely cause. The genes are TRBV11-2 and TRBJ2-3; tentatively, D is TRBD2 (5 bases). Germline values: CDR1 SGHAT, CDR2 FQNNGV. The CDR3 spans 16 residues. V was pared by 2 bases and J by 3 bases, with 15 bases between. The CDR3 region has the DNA TGTGCCAGCAGCTTAATGCGACTAACGGTGACAGATACGCAGTATCTT. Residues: CASSLMRLTVTDTQYL.

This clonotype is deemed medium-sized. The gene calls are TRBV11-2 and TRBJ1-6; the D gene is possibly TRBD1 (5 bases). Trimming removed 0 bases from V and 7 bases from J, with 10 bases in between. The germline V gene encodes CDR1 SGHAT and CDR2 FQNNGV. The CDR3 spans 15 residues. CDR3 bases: TGTGCCAGCAGCTTAGATCCAGGGAGGAATTCACCCCTCCACTTT. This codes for CASSLDPGRNSPLHF. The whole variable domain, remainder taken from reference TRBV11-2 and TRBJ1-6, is EAGVAQSPRYKIIEKRQSVAFWCNPISGHATLYWYQQILGQGPKLLIQFQNNGVVDDSQLPKDRFSAERLKGVDSTLKIQPAKLEDSAVYLCASSLDPGRNSPLHFGNGTRLTVT.

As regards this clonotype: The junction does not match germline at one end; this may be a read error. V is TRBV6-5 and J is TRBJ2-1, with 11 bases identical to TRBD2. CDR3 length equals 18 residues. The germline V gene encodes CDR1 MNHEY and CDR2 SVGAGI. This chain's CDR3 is CACSYGRGISGRVNEQFF. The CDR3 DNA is TGTGCCTGCAGTTATGGAAGGGGAATTAGCGGGAGGGTTAATGAGCAGTTCTTC.

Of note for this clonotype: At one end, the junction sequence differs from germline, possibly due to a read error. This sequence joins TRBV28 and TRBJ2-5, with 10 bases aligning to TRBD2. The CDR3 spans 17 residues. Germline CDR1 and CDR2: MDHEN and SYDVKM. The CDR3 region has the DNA TGTGCTAGCAGTCCCTGGGCTAGCGGGAGAAAATCGGAGACCCAGTACTTC. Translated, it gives CASSPWASGRKSETQYF.

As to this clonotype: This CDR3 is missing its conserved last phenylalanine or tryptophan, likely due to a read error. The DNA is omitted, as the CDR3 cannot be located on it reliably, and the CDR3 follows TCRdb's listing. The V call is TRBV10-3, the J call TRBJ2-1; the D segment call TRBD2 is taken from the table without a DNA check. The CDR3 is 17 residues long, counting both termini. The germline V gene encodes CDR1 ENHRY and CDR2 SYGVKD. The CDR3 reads CAITGGLADHSYNEHFV.

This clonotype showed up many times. The CDR3, as DNA: TGTGCCAGCAGCTTTGGGTCTAGCGGTGCTAGCACAGATACGCAGTATTTT. Translating gives CASSFGSSGASTDTQYF. The V call is TRBV12-1, the J call TRBJ2-3. TRBV12-1 is classified as a pseudogene. The CDR3 sequence is 17 residues long.

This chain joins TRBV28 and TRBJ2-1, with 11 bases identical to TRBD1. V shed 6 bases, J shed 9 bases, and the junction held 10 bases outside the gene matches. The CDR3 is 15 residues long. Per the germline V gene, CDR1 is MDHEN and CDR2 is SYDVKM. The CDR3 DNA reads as TGTGCCAGCAGCCAGCTGGACAGGGGGCGAAGTGAGCAGTTCTTC. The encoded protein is CASSQLDRGRSEQFF. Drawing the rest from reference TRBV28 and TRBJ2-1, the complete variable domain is DVKVTQSSRYLVKRTGEKVFLECVQDMDHENMFWYRQDPGLGLRLIYFSYDVKMKEKGDIPEGYSVSREKKERFSLILESASTNQTSMYLCASSQLDRGRSEQFFGPGTRLTVL.

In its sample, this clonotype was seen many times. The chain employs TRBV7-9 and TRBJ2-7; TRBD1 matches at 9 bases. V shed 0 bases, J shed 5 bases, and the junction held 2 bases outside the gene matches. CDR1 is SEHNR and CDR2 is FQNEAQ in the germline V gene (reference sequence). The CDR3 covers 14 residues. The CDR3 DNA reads TGTGCCAGCAGCTTAGCGCGGGACAGGGACGAGCAGTACTTC. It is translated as CASSLARDRDEQYF.

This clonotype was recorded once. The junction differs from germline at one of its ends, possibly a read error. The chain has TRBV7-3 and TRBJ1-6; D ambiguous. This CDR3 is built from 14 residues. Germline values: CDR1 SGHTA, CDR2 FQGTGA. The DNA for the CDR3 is TGTGCCGGCAGCTTAAACAGCGATAATTCACCCCTCCACTTT. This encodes CAGSLNSDNSPLHF. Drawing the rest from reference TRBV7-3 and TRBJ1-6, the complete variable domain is GAGVSQTPSNKVTEKGKYVELRCDPISGHTALYWYRQSLGQGPEFLIYFQGTGAADDSGLPNDRFFAVRPEGSVSTLKIQRTERGDSAVYLCAGSLNSDNSPLHFGNGTRLTVT.

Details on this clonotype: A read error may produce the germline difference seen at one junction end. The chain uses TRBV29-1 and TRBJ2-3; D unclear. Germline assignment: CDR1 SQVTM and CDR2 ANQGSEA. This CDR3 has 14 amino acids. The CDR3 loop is CSTKLLVGTDTQYF. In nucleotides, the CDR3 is TGCAGCACTAAGCTGCTAGTGGGAACAGATACACAGTATTTT.

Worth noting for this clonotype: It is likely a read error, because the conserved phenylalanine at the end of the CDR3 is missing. Here the CDR3 DNA reads TGTGCCAGCAGTTTTGGACGGGGCATCCCCTACGAGCAGTACCTC. Translating gives CASSFGRGIPYEQYL. The chain joins TRBV12-3 or TRBV12-4 to TRBJ2-7; either TRBD1 or TRBD2 may supply D (5 bases each). V lost 3 bases to trimming and J lost 2 bases, with 14 bases between them. The CDR3 covers 15 residues.

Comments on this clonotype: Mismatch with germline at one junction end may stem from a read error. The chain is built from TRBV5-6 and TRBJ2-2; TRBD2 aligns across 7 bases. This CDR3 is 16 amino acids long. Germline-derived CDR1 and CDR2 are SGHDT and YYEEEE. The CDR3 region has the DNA TGTGCCAGCAGCTTACGTGCGGGGCCCCTCAGCGGGGAGCCGTTTTTT. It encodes CASSLRAGPLSGEPFF.

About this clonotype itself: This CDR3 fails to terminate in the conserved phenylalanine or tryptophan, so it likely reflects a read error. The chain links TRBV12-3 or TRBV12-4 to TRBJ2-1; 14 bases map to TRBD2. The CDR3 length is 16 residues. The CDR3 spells CASSLAPGLAGAQQFS. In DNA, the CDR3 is TGTGCCAGCAGCTTAGCACCGGGACTAGCGGGAGCTCAGCAGTTCTCA.

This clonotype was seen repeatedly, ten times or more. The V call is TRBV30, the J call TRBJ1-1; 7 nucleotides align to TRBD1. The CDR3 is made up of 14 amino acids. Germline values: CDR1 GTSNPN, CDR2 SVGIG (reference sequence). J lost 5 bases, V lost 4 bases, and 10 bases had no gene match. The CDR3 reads CAWMQGGSGTEAFF. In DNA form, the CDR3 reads TGTGCCTGGATGCAGGGGGGATCGGGGACTGAAGCTTTCTTT.

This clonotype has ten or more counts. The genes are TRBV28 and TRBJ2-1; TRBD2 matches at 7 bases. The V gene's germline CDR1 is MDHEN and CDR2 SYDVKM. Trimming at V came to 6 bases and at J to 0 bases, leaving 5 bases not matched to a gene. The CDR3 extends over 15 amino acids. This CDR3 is CASSRTGGSYNEQFF. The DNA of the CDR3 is TGTGCCAGCAGCAGAACGGGGGGCTCCTACAATGAGCAGTTCTTC.

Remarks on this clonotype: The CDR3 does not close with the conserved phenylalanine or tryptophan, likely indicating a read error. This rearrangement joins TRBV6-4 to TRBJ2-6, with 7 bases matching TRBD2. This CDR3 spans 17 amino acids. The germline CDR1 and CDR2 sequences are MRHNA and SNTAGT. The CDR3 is CASSDSPGGSRANVLTL. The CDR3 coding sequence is TGTGCTAGCAGTGACTCACCCGGGGGGTCTAGGGCCAACGTCCTGACTCTC.

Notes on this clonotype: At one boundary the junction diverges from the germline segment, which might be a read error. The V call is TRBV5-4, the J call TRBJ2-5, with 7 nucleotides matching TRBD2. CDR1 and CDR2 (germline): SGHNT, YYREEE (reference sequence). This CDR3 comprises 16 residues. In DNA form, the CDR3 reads TGTGCCAGCAGCTTGCCCCGGGGAGGGAAGCCAGAGACACAGTACTTC. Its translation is CASSLPRGGKPETQYF.

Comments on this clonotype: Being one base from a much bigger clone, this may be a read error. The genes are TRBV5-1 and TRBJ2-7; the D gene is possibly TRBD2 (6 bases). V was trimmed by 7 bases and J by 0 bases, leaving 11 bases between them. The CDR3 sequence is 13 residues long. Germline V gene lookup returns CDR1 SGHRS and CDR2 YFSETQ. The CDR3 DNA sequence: TGCGCCAGCTCCCGGGAGACCTCCTACGAGCAGTACTTC. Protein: CASSRETSYEQYF.

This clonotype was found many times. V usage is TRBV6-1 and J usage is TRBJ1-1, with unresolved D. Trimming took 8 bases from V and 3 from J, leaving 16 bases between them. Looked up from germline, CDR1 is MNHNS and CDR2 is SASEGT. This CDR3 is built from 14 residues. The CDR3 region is CASHPAGADTEAFF. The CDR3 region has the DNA TGTGCCAGCCACCCCGCGGGTGCGGACACTGAAGCTTTCTTT.

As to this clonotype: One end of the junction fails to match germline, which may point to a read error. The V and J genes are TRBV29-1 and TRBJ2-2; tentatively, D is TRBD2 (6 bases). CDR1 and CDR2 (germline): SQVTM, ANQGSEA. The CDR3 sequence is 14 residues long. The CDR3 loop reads CSVDAGTGSGKLFF. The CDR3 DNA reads TGCAGCGTTGACGCGGGAACGGGATCCGGGAAGCTGTTTTTT.

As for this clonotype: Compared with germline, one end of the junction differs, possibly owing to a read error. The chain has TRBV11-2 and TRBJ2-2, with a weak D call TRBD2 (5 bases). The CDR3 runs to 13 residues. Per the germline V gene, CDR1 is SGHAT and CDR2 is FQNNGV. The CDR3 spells CVSSLDRTGELSF. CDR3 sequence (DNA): TGTGTCAGCAGCTTAGATAGGACTGGGGAGTTGTCTTTT.

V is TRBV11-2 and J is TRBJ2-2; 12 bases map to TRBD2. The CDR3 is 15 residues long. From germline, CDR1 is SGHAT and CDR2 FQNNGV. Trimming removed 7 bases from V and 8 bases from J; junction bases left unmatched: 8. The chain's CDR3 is CASIRLAGDAGELFF. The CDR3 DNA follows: TGTGCCAGCATCCGACTAGCGGGAGATGCGGGGGAGCTGTTTTTT.

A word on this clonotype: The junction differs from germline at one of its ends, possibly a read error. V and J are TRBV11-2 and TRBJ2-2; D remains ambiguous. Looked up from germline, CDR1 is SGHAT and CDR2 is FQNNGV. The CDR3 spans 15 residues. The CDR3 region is CASSPSQGPTEELFF. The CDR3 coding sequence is TGTGCTAGCAGCCCTTCGCAAGGACCGACCGAGGAGCTGTTTTTT.

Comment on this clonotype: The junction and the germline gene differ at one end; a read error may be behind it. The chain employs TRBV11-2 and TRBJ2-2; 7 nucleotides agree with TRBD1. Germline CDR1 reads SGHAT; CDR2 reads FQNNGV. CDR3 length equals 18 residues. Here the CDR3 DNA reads TGTACCAGCAGCCGAGGGGGCTCTTGTATCGCGAACACCGGGGAGCTGTTTTTT. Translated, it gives CTSSRGGSCIANTGELFF.

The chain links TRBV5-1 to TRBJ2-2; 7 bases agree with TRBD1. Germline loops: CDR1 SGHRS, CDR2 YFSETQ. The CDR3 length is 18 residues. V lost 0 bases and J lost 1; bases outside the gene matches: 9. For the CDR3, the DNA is TGCGCCAGCAGCTTGGTGTTTAGTGCAGGGGGGAACACCGGGGAGCTGTTTTTT. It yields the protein CASSLVFSAGGNTGELFF.